The 31 T cell receptor beta chains reported below all come from one sample, sequenced in a study of blood T cell repertoires in COVID-19. Profiled with immunoSEQ multiplex PCR; TCRdb holds only in-frame clones, not every one. The data show some 340,000 clones, roughly nine tenths seen once. The sequenced sample consisted of PBMCs or T cells enriched from blood (not recorded which). These receptors were collected from a woman aged 25-40 years who had been exposed to COVID-19.

The CDR3, as DNA: TGTGCCAGCAGCGCCAACGCCGGGGACACCATATATTTT. It translates to CASSANAGDTIYF. The chain combines TRBV7-9 with TRBJ1-3; D unresolved. This CDR3 region has 13 residues. Trimming stripped 5 bases from V and 8 bases from J, with 13 bases between. Germline CDR1 is SEHNR and CDR2 is FQNEAQ (reference sequence).

The genes are TRBV18 and TRBJ1-2, with TRBD1 as a possible D gene (5 bases). The length of the CDR3 is 11 residues. CDR1 and CDR2 from the germline V gene are KGHSH and LQKENI. The ends were cut back, 5 bases at V and 4 bases at J, with 5 bases in the middle. The CDR3 DNA is TGTGCCAGCTCAGACAGCTATGGCTACACCTTC. It translates to CASSDSYGYTF.

The chain has TRBV14 and TRBJ1-1; TRBD1 matches at 7 bases. The CDR3 length is 13 residues. Germline V CDR1 and CDR2: SGHDN, FVKESK. V dropped 3 bases and J dropped 10; count of bases not matched to a gene: 8. The CDR3 coding sequence is TGTGCCAGCAGCCACCGAACTACAGGGGTAGCTTTCTTT. It encodes CASSHRTTGVAFF.

The J gene is TRBJ1-5, the V gene TRBV7-6; 11 nucleotides match TRBD1. CDR3 length: 16 residues. Germline loops: CDR1 SGHVS, CDR2 FNYEAQ. Trimming cost V 4 bases and J 4 bases; bases outside gene matches: 6. CDR3 nucleotide sequence: TGTGCCAGCAGCTCAGGACAGGGGGCTTGGAATCAGCCCCAGCATTTT. Protein sequence: CASSSGQGAWNQPQHF. Looking up the rest from reference TRBV7-6 and TRBJ1-5 gives the full variable domain: GAGVSQSPRYKVTKRGQDVALRCDPISGHVSLYWYRQALGQGPEFLTYFNYEAQQDKSGLPNDRFSAERPEGSISTLTIQRTEQRDSAMYRCASSSGQGAWNQPQHFGDGTRLSIL.

This clone has only a few counts. V is TRBV6-4 and J is TRBJ2-2; weak D call: TRBD1 (6 bases). The germline V gene encodes CDR1 MRHNA and CDR2 SNTAGT. V lost 6 bases, J lost 6 bases, and 23 bases lay in between. The CDR3 is made up of 17 amino acids. CDR3 sequence: CASSRAGQGISPGELFF. For the CDR3, the DNA is TGTGCCAGCAGCAGAGCAGGGCAGGGGATCTCTCCCGGGGAGCTGTTTTTT.

The chain is built from TRBV5-1 and TRBJ2-5; D unclear. Germline V lookup: CDR1 SGHRS, CDR2 YFSETQ. The CDR3 consists of 14 residues. Trimming cost V 2 bases and J 1 base, with 9 bases left between them. CDR3 nucleotide sequence: TGCGCCAGCAGCTTTTTCGGTGGCCAAGAGACCCAGTACTTC. Residues: CASSFFGGQETQYF.

The chain has TRBV27 and TRBJ1-3; unclear D gene. The CDR3 runs 13 residues. Germline CDR1 MNHEY, CDR2 SMNVEV (reference sequence). Trimming left V 5 bases short and J 4 bases short, with 9 bases between. Written as DNA, the CDR3 is TGTGCCAGCAGTCCGTCCGGGGGAAACACCATATATTTT. It yields the protein CASSPSGGNTIYF.

The chain couples TRBV19 to TRBJ1-5; 7 nucleotides match TRBD1. CDR3 length: 14 residues. Germline trimming cut 5 bases from V and 2 bases from J; bases unmatched to any gene: 3. CDR1 is LNHDA, CDR2 SQIVND, per germline (reference sequence). This CDR3 is CASSPQGGNQPQHF. As DNA, the CDR3 is TGTGCCAGTAGTCCCCAGGGGGGCAATCAGCCCCAGCATTTT.

This clone was seen a few times. This chain uses TRBV19 with TRBJ1-6; D is ambiguous. Germline lookup yields CDR1 LNHDA and CDR2 SQIVND (reference sequence). This CDR3 is built from 13 residues. Trimming shortened V by 3 bases and J by 9 bases, and 9 bases separated the two germline ends. CDR3 bases: TGTGCCAGTAGTATCCGGGCGGGTTCACCCCTCCACTTT. Encoded protein: CASSIRAGSPLHF.

This clone was detected once. The chain combines TRBV5-5 with TRBJ1-2; TRBD1 matches 8 bases. Germline loops: CDR1 SGHKS, CDR2 YYEKEE (reference sequence). Germline trimming cut 0 bases from V and 3 bases from J; bases unmatched to any gene: 7. The CDR3 loop spans 16 amino acids. This chain's CDR3 is CASSLGAGGEDYGYTF. CDR3 DNA sequence: TGTGCCAGCAGCTTGGGTGCAGGGGGCGAGGACTATGGCTACACCTTC.

The J gene is TRBJ1-5, the V gene TRBV7-8; no firm D call. The germline V gene has CDR1 SGHVS and CDR2 FQNEAQ. The V and J ends lost 5 bases and 4 bases respectively, with 9 bases between them. The CDR3 totals 13 residues. The CDR3 DNA reads TGTGCCAGCAGCCCTTCTTTGAATCAGCCCCAGCATTTT. Translation gives CASSPSLNQPQHF.

The chain's CDR3 is CASSLEGGYGYTF. The CDR3 bases are TGCGCCAGCAGCCTGGAGGGAGGCTATGGCTACACCTTC. The genes are TRBV5-1 and TRBJ1-2; no clear D gene. V lost 4 bases to trimming and J lost 4 bases, with 11 bases between them. The CDR3 has 13 residues. CDR1 and CDR2 (germline): SGHRS, YFSETQ.

The chain employs TRBV11-2 and TRBJ2-3; 8 positions match TRBD1. CDR3 length equals 14 residues. Per germline, CDR1 SGHAT and CDR2 FQNNGV. V trimming: 5 bases; J trimming: 8 bases; junction bases outside the gene matches: 9. Here the CDR3 DNA reads TGTGCCAGCAGCCCCGACAGGGGCGGGACTACGCAGTATTTT. Translation gives CASSPDRGGTTQYF.

This sequence joins TRBV3-1 (or the pseudogene TRBV3-2) and TRBJ1-1; no clear D. The germline CDR1 and CDR2 sequences are LGHDT and YNNKEL (reference sequence). Trimming shortened V by 4 bases and J by 1 base, and 7 bases separated the two germline ends. The CDR3 contains 13 residues. CDR3 loop: CASSRPGNTEAFF. The CDR3 DNA follows: TGTGCCAGCAGCCGCCCAGGGAACACTGAAGCTTTCTTT.

In its sample, this clone was seen once. The rearrangement joins TRBV29-1 to TRBJ2-3, with D unclear. V lost 0 bases and J lost 0, with 13 bases in between. From germline, CDR1 is SQVTM and CDR2 ANQGSEA. The CDR3 totals 16 residues. In DNA, the CDR3 is TGCAGCGTTGAAGATCGACTCTCCTCTAGCACAGATACGCAGTATTTT. This translates into CSVEDRLSSSTDTQYF.

The chain employs TRBV5-1 and TRBJ1-2; possible D gene TRBD1, 6 bases. The CDR3 spans 16 residues. Looked up from germline, CDR1 is SGHRS and CDR2 is YFSETQ. Trimming stripped 2 bases from V and 8 bases from J, with 22 bases between. The CDR3 sequence: CASSFAPGHDERGYTF. CDR3 sequence (DNA): TGCGCCAGCAGCTTCGCGCCGGGACACGACGAAAGGGGCTACACCTTC. Combining the CDR3 with reference TRBV5-1 and TRBJ1-2 gives the whole variable domain KAGVTQTPRYLIKTRGQQVTLSCSPISGHRSVSWYQQTPGQGLQFLFEYFSETQRNKGNFPGRFSGRQFSNSRSEMNVSTLELGDSALYLCASSFAPGHDERGYTFGSGTRLTVV.

On this clone: Within the sample, other DNA sequences also encode this same CDR3. V gene TRBV3-1 (or the pseudogene TRBV3-2) combines with J gene TRBJ1-1; 7 nucleotides align to TRBD1. V trimming: 0 bases; J trimming: 3 bases; junction bases outside the gene matches: 1. CDR3 length: 14 amino acids. Germline lookup yields CDR1 LGHDT and CDR2 YNNKEL (reference sequence). As DNA, the CDR3 is TGTGCCAGCAGCCAAGAAGACAGGGACACTGAAGCTTTCTTT. Protein: CASSQEDRDTEAFF.

This clone was recorded a few times. The chain has TRBV7-6 and TRBJ1-5, with unresolved D. The germline CDR1 and CDR2 sequences are SGHVS and FNYEAQ. CDR3 size: 16 residues. V lost 2 bases to trimming and J lost 0 bases, with 11 bases between them. The CDR3: CASSLLSGYSNQPQHF. The CDR3 region has the DNA TGTGCCAGCAGCTTACTCTCGGGGTATAGCAATCAGCCCCAGCATTTT.

V usage is TRBV27 and J usage is TRBJ1-1; tentative D call: TRBD1 (5 bases). Germline loops: CDR1 MNHEY, CDR2 SMNVEV (reference sequence). Trimming took 6 bases from V and 3 from J, leaving 14 bases between them. The CDR3 spans 14 residues. CDR3 nucleotides: TGTGCCAGCAGCCCCCGAGGACACTACACTGAAGCTTTCTTT. Protein sequence: CASSPRGHYTEAFF.

This rearrangement joins TRBV30 to TRBJ1-1; D is unclear. CDR1 is GTSNPN and CDR2 is SVGIG in the germline V gene (reference sequence). The germline V and J ends were trimmed by 0 bases and 7 bases, with 9 bases remaining between them. CDR3 size: 12 residues. The CDR3 loop is CAWSVRGIEAFF. In DNA form, the CDR3 reads TGTGCCTGGAGTGTACGAGGTATTGAAGCTTTCTTT.

This clone was recorded only once. This chain links TRBV7-3 with TRBJ2-3, with TRBD2 matching 11 bases. Germline assignment: CDR1 SGHTA and CDR2 FQGTGA. With V trimmed by 1 base and J by 0 bases, 3 bases remained unmatched. CDR3 length: 17 amino acids. The CDR3 sequence is CASSLRLAGGSTDTQYF. The CDR3 DNA follows: TGTGCCAGCAGCTTAAGGCTAGCGGGGGGCAGCACAGATACGCAGTATTTT.

The CDR3 sequence: CASSSQGRVEDTQYF. The CDR3 region has the DNA TGCGCCAGCAGCTCCCAGGGGCGGGTCGAAGATACGCAGTATTTT. The V call is TRBV5-1, the J call TRBJ2-3; a possible D gene is TRBD1 (6 bases). This CDR3 contains 15 residues. Trimming stripped 3 bases from V and 5 bases from J, with 16 bases between. Germline assignment: CDR1 SGHRS and CDR2 YFSETQ. Filled out from reference TRBV5-1 and TRBJ2-3, the complete variable domain reads KAGVTQTPRYLIKTRGQQVTLSCSPISGHRSVSWYQQTPGQGLQFLFEYFSETQRNKGNFPGRFSGRQFSNSRSEMNVSTLELGDSALYLCASSSQGRVEDTQYFGPGTRLTVL.

The chain combines TRBV10-3 with TRBJ2-1; 11 bases fit TRBD1. Looked up from germline, CDR1 is ENHRY and CDR2 is SYGVKD. With V trimmed by 7 bases and J by 2 bases, 4 bases remained unmatched. The CDR3 has 15 amino acids. CDR3 region: CAITPDRGPYNEQFF. CDR3 DNA: TGTGCCATCACTCCGGACAGGGGGCCCTACAATGAGCAGTTCTTC.

The chain couples TRBV7-9 to TRBJ1-5; D uncertain. This CDR3 comprises 12 residues. V gave up 5 bases and J gave up 6 bases, with 8 bases separating them. Per the germline V gene, CDR1 is SEHNR and CDR2 is FQNEAQ (reference sequence). The CDR3 spells CASSARGQPQHF. The CDR3 coding sequence is TGTGCCAGCAGCGCGAGAGGTCAGCCCCAGCATTTT.

The genes are TRBV4-1 and TRBJ1-5; the D gene is possibly TRBD1 (5 bases). The V end was cut by 0 bases, the J end by 0 bases, with 6 bases between. CDR1 and CDR2 from the germline V gene are MGHRA and YSYEKL. The CDR3 contains 15 residues. CDR3 DNA sequence: TGCGCCAGCAGCCAAGATCAGGGTAGCAATCAGCCCCAGCATTTT. Its protein is CASSQDQGSNQPQHF.

The V and J genes are TRBV6-5 and TRBJ1-2, with D unclear. V shed 0 bases and J shed 2 bases, with 13 bases lying between them. Germline CDR1 and CDR2: MNHEY and SVGAGI. The CDR3 contains 16 residues. CDR3 loop: CASSYSGVNPNYGYTF. CDR3 in DNA: TGTGCCAGCAGTTACTCGGGAGTTAACCCAAACTATGGCTACACCTTC.

The chain is built from TRBV20-1 and TRBJ2-7; possible D gene TRBD2, 7 bases. The CDR3 contains 14 residues. The germline V gene has CDR1 DFQATT and CDR2 SNEGSKA (reference sequence). Trimming took 3 bases from V and 0 from J, leaving 12 bases between them. The chain's CDR3 is CSASLGGGSYEQYF. DNA of the CDR3: TGCAGTGCTAGTCTAGGGGGGGGCTCCTACGAGCAGTACTTC.

The chain carries TRBV2 and TRBJ1-2; D is possibly TRBD1 (6 bases). Trimming pared 2 bases from V and 6 bases from J, leaving 22 bases between. Germline V gene lookup returns CDR1 SNHLY and CDR2 FYNNEI. The CDR3 covers 17 residues. CDR3 amino acids: CASSEFVRVGGQNGYTF. The CDR3 nucleotides read TGTGCCAGCAGTGAATTTGTCCGGGTAGGTGGACAGAATGGCTACACCTTC.

This clone has only a few counts. This rearrangement joins TRBV11-2 to TRBJ2-7, with unresolved D. The germline gives CDR1 SGHAT, CDR2 FQNNGV. The V end was cut by 5 bases, the J end by 7 bases, with 9 bases between. CDR3 length: 11 amino acids. The CDR3 region has the DNA TGTGCCAGCAGCCCCTCTCTAGAGCAGTACTTC. Translating gives CASSPSLEQYF.

The CDR3 sequence is CASSPAREGYTF. The CDR3 coding sequence is TGTGCCAGCAGCCCGGCAAGGGAGGGCTACACCTTC. This chain uses TRBV7-8 with TRBJ1-2; no clear D gene. In germline, CDR1 is SGHVS, CDR2 FQNEAQ. Deletions cut 5 bases from V and 8 bases from J, with 12 bases between. The CDR3 is 12 residues long.

This chain joins TRBV12-3 or TRBV12-4 and TRBJ1-1; D unclear. Trimming shortened V by 8 bases and J by 6 bases, and 16 bases separated the two germline ends. The CDR3 consists of 13 residues. The CDR3 DNA sequence: TGTGCCAGCGGTCGGGGAGAGAGGGCTGAAGCTTTCTTT. It is translated as CASGRGERAEAFF.